This TCR beta chain was profiled in a study of cytomegalovirus exposure and HLA in healthy donors listed by TCRdb under 2017. About the full investigation: According to a later analysis, the 120 or so validation repertoires were produced on the same platform as the 666 repertoires of the first cohort. A separate validation cohort of 100 to 150 different subjects was used in addition to the roughly 720-subject first cohort. The study aimed to test whether signatures of past pathogen exposure could be identified by cataloging public T cell receptors. The study combined high-throughput TCR immunosequencing, statistical association of individual TCRs with disease status, and machine learning to predict cytomegalovirus infection status. Overall study outcomes, separate from this receptor: A later analysis found that TCRs clustered in the first cohort also tended to co-occur in the roughly 110 validation repertoires, with 90% to 95% of cluster scores above 0. A later analysis lacked HLA typing for the validation cohort, so it scored co-occurrence in that cohort across all 110 or so repertoires. Most TCR sequences were observed very rarely across donors, whereas some public TCRs were present in many individuals. In the study, 150 to 200 TCR beta chains were listed as associated with cytomegalovirus. The authors suggested that the approach could potentially be generalized to other disease states and immunological phenotypes. In vitro tests confirmed that a few of the cytomegalovirus-associated TCR beta chains recognize cytomegalovirus antigens. The classifier was reported to diagnose cytomegalovirus status with high specificity and sensitivity in both the original cohort and the validation cohort.

Trimming takes 3 bases from V and 5 bases from J, and the germline ends sit 8 bases apart. The germline V gene specifies MDHEN as CDR1 and SYDVKM as CDR2. Counted from cysteine to phenylalanine, this CDR3 has 12 amino acids. The entry retains the CDR3 DNA only, 36 bases that are in frame from base 1. Donors formed part of the validation cohort, which comprised about 130 subjects and was distinct from the first cohort of under 800 subjects. Of note for this clone: Its target antigen remains unknown. Qualities for individual bases were not recorded, and no much larger clone is one base off.

Receptor libraries were prepared by the immunoSEQ multiplex PCR assay. Turning to the authors' computational methods: To diagnose cytomegalovirus status from the catalog of TCR beta chain sequences, a statistical classification framework was built. Not all clones reach the TCRdb copy of this immuneACCESS table, which keeps in-frame sequences only. Checked studies attribute under half of the gap to unresolved V genes and leave the rest unexplained. The DNA was the basis for D and trimming; V, J and clone size are from that table. For this sample there are some 170,000 clones; approximately 87% appear just once. The ten largest make up roughly 1.5% of the sample.

The sequence was obtained from a woman in her twenties or thirties in good health and CMV-seronegative. The sequence is built from TRBV28 and TRBJ2-7; matching of 6 bases hints at TRBD2 as the D gene. Input material: PBMCs. The CDR3 region has the sequence CASSFTGDEQYF. The DNA sequence reads TGTGCCAGCAGTTTTACGGGGGACGAGCAGTACTTC. Where the CDR3 stops, the reference TRBV28 and TRBJ2-7 genes take over; the full variable domain is DVKVTQSSRYLVKRTGEKVFLECVQDMDHENMFWYRQDPGLGLRLIYFSYDVKMKEKGDIPEGYSVSREKKERFSLILESASTNQTSMYLCASSFTGDEQYFGPGTRLTVT.